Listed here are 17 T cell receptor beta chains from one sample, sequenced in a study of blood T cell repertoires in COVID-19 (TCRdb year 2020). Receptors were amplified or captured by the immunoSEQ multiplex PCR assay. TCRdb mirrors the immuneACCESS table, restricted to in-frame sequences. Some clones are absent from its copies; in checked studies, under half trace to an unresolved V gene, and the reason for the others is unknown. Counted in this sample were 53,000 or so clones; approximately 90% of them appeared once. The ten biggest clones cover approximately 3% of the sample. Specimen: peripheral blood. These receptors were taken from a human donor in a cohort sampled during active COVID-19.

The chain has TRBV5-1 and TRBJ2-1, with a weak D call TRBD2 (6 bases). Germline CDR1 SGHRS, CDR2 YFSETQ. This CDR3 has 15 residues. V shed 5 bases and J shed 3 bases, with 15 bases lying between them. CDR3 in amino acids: CASRFIAVLYNEQFF. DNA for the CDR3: TGCGCCAGCAGGTTTATAGCGGTTCTCTACAATGAGCAGTTCTTC.

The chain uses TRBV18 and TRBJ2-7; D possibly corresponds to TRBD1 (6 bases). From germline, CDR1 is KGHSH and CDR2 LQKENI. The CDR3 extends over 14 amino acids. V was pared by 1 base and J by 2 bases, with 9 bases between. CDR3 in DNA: TGTGCCAGCTCACCACTGACAGGAACCTACGAGCAGTACTTC. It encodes CASSPLTGTYEQYF.

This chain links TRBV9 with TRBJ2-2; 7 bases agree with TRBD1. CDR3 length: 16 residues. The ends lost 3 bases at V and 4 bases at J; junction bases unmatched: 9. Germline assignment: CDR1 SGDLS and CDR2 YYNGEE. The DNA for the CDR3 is TGTGCCAGCAGCGGAGCGGAAGGGGGCTTCACCGGGGAGCTGTTTTTT. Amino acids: CASSGAEGGFTGELFF.

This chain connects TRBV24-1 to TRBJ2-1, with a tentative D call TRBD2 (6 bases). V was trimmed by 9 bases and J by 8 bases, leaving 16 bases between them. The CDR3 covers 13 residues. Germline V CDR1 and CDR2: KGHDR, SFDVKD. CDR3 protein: CATSEGGLDEQFF. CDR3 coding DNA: TGTGCCACCTCCGAGGGAGGTCTAGATGAGCAGTTCTTC.

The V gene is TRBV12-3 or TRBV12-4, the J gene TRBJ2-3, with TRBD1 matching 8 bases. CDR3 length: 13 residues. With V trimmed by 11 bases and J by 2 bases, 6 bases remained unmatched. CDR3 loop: CAGSGGATDTQYF. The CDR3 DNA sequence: TGTGCCGGATCAGGGGGCGCCACAGATACGCAGTATTTT.

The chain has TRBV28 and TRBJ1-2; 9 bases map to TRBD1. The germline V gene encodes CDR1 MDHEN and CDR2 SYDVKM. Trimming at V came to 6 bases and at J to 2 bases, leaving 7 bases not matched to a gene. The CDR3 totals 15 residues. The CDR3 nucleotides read TGTGCCAGCAGGGGTCCCGGGACAGGGAACTATGGCTACACCTTC. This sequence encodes CASRGPGTGNYGYTF.

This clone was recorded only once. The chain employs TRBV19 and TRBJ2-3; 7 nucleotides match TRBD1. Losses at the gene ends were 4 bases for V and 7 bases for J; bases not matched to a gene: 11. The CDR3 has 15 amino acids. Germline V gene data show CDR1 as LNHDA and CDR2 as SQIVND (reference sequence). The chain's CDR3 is CASSTDRLGVNTQYF. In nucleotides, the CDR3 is TGTGCCAGTAGTACGGACAGGCTAGGGGTAAATACGCAGTATTTT.

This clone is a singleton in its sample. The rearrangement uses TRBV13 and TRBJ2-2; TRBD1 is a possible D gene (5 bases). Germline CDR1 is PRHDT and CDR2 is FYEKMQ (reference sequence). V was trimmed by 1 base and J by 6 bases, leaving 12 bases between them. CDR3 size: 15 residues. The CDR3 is CASSLAAGYAGELFF. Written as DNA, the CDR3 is TGTGCCAGCAGCTTAGCCGCAGGGTATGCCGGGGAGCTGTTTTTT.

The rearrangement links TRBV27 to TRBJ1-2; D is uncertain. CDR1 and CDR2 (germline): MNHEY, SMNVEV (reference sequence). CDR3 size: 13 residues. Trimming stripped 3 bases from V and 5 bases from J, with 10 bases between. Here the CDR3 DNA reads TGTGCCAGCAGTTTGGAGGGAAGGTATGGCTACACCTTC. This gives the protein CASSLEGRYGYTF.

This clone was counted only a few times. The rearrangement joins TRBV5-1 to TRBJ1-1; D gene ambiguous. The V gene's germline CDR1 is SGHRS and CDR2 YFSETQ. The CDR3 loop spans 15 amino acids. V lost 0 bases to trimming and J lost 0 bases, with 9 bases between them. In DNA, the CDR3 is TGCGCCAGCAGCTTGGATCCCAGCGTGAACACTGAAGCTTTCTTT. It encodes CASSLDPSVNTEAFF.

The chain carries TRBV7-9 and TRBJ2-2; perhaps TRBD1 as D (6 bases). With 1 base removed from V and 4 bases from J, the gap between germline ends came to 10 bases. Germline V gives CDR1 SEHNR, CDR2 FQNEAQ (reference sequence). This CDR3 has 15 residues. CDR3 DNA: TGTGCCAGCAGCTTAGGAGGGGGACCCACCGGGGAGCTGTTTTTT. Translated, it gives CASSLGGGPTGELFF.

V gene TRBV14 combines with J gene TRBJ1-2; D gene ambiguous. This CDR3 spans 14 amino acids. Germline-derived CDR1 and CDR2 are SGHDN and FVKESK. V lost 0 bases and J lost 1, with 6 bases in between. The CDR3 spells CASSQDLGNYGYTF. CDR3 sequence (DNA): TGTGCCAGCAGCCAAGACCTCGGTAACTATGGCTACACCTTC.

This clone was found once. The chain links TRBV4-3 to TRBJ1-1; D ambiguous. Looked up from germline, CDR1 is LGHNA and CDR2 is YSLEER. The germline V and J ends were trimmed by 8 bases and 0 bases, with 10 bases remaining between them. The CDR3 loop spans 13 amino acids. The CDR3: CASGDGMNTEAFF. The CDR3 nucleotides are TGCGCCAGCGGAGACGGCATGAACACTGAAGCTTTCTTT.

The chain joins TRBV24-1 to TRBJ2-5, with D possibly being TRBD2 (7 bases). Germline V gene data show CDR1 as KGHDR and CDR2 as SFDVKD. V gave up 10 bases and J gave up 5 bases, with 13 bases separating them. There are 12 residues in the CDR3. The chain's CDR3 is CATSGGRETQYF. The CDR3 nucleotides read TGTGCCACGTCGGGGGGCCGGGAGACCCAGTACTTC.

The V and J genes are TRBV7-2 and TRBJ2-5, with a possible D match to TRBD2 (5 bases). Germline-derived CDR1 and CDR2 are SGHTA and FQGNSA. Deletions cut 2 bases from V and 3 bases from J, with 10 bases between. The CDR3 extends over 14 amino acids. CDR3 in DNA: TGTGCCAGCAGCTTATCGGTCGGGGAAGAGACCCAGTACTTC. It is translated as CASSLSVGEETQYF.

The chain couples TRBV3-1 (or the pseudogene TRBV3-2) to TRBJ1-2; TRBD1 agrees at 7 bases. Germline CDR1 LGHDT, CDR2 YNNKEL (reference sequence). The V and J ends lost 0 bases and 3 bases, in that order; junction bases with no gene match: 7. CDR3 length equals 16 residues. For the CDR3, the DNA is TGTGCCAGCAGCCAAGATCGAGGACAGGCCTACTATGGCTACACCTTC. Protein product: CASSQDRGQAYYGYTF.

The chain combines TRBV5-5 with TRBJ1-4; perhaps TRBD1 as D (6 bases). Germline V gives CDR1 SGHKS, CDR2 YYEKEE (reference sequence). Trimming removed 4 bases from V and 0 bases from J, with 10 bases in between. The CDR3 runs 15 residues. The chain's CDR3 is CASSRRQATNEKLFF. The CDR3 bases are TGTGCCAGCAGCCGAAGACAGGCAACTAATGAAAAACTGTTTTTT.